These 10 T cell receptor beta chains were all obtained from the same sample, sequenced in a study of glioma-infiltrating T cells. Using RNA template, CDR3s of TCR alpha and beta were amplified with iRepertoire arm-PCR. TCRdb passed the multiplex PCR reads through MiXCR, listing each CDR3 protein once. The sample consists of under 150,000 distinct CDR3 sequences, about 22% of them appearing once. Sequencing was done on a sample of glioma tissue, nonneoplastic brain tissue, or PBMCs (not recorded which). The receptors here all came from a human donor with low-grade glioma or glioblastoma, undergoing nonglioma brain surgery, or in good health (not recorded which).

V gene TRBV13 combines with J gene TRBJ2-2; D gene unclear. Per the germline V gene, CDR1 is PRHDT and CDR2 is FYEKMQ (reference sequence). The CDR3 is 15 amino acids. V lost 9 bases and J 0 bases, leaving 14 bases between the germline ends. CDR3 sequence reads: CASHKRPANTGELFF. DNA of the CDR3: TGTGCCAGTCACAAGCGCCCCGCGAACACCGGGGAGCTGTTTTTT. The full variable domain, rest sourced from reference TRBV13 and TRBJ2-2, is AAGVIQSPRHLIKEKRETATLKCYPIPRHDTVYWYQQGPGQDPQFLISFYEKMQSDKGSIPDRFSAQQFSDYHSELNMSSLELGDSALYFCASHKRPANTGELFFGEGSRLTVL.

This clonotype was counted ten times or more. Compared with germline, one end of the junction differs, possibly owing to a read error. The rearrangement uses TRBV27 and TRBJ1-6; D call uncertain. CDR1 and CDR2 from the germline V gene are MNHEY and SMNVEV (reference sequence). This CDR3 spans 15 amino acids. The CDR3, as DNA: TGTGCCAACAGTCCGAGGTTCACCTATAATTCACCCCTCCACTTT. This translates into CANSPRFTYNSPLHF.

In its sample, this clonotype was seen many times. V gene TRBV6-1 combines with J gene TRBJ2-1; no clear D. The CDR3 runs to 11 residues. Germline V gene sequence: CDR1 MNHNS, CDR2 SASEGT. Between the trimmed V and J ends, which lost 5 bases and 4 bases, there was a span of 3 bases. The CDR3 sequence: CASSLYNEQFF. DNA for the CDR3: TGTGCCAGCAGTTTGTACAATGAGCAGTTCTTC.

This clonotype was counted between two and nine times. The CDR3 region has the DNA TGTGCCAGCAGTTACGGGACAGGAGACACAGATACGCAGTATTTT. As protein: CASSYGTGDTDTQYF. The V gene is TRBV28, the J gene TRBJ2-3; 8 bases fit TRBD1. CDR3 length equals 15 residues. CDR1 and CDR2 (germline): MDHEN, SYDVKM. Losses at the gene ends were 4 bases for V and 2 bases for J; bases not matched to a gene: 5. The full variable domain, in which reference TRBV28 and TRBJ2-3 provide the parts outside the CDR3, is DVKVTQSSRYLVKRTGEKVFLECVQDMDHENMFWYRQDPGLGLRLIYFSYDVKMKEKGDIPEGYSVSREKKERFSLILESASTNQTSMYLCASSYGTGDTDTQYFGPGTRLTVL.

This clonotype was detected ten times or more. The chain is built from TRBV28 and TRBJ2-5; the match to TRBD1 covers 8 bases. The CDR3 runs to 15 residues. J gave up 4 bases and V 5 bases, and 9 bases lay outside the gene matches. Germline CDR1 MDHEN, CDR2 SYDVKM. In nucleotides, the CDR3 is TGTGCCAGCAGTCCCCCGGACAGGGCGCTAGAGACCCAGTACTTC. It encodes CASSPPDRALETQYF.

The chain combines TRBV4-2 with TRBJ2-1; TRBD2 matches at 10 bases. Trimming at V came to 0 bases and at J to 7 bases, leaving 12 bases not matched to a gene. The CDR3 extends over 18 amino acids. The germline CDR1 and CDR2 sequences are LGHNA and YNFKEQ. For the CDR3, the DNA is TGTGCCAGCAGCCAAGATTATTGGAGCAGCGGGGGGGCTAATGAGCAGTTCTTC. This encodes CASSQDYWSSGGANEQFF.

This clonotype was detected a few times. The chain combines TRBV6-1 with TRBJ2-1; 7 bases align to TRBD2. Germline values: CDR1 MNHNS, CDR2 SASEGT. The length of the CDR3 is 15 residues. With 0 bases clipped from V and 5 bases from J, the junction kept 4 bases outside the gene matches. As DNA, the CDR3 is TGTGCCAGCAGTGAAGCCGGGACTACTCACAATGAGCAGTTCTTC. It encodes CASSEAGTTHNEQFF.

J is TRBJ2-1 and V is TRBV6-1, with TRBD2 matching 7 bases. Losses at the gene ends were 7 bases for V and 9 bases for J; bases not matched to a gene: 9. From germline, CDR1 is MNHNS and CDR2 SASEGT. This CDR3 has 13 amino acids. CDR3 coding DNA: TGTGCCAGCACCCGGGGAGGGGAGGTTGAGCAGTTCTTC. Its translation is CASTRGGEVEQFF.

There are a few counts of this clonotype. V and J are TRBV12-3 or TRBV12-4 and TRBJ2-7; D gene unclear. V was pared by 7 bases and J by 6 bases, with 7 bases between. This CDR3 is 10 amino acids long. The CDR3 spells CASKPLEQYV. Here the CDR3 DNA reads TGTGCCAGCAAACCCCTCGAGCAGTACGTC.

In this sample, this clonotype turned up a few times. The J gene is TRBJ2-2, the V gene TRBV4-1, with D hard to call. The CDR3 has 15 amino acids. Per the germline V gene, CDR1 is MGHRA and CDR2 is YSYEKL. The V end lost 1 base, the J end lost 0 bases, and 6 bases lay between the germline ends. CDR3 coding DNA: TGCGCCAGCAGCCAAGGGACGGCGAACACCGGGGAGCTGTTTTTT. Translated: CASSQGTANTGELFF.